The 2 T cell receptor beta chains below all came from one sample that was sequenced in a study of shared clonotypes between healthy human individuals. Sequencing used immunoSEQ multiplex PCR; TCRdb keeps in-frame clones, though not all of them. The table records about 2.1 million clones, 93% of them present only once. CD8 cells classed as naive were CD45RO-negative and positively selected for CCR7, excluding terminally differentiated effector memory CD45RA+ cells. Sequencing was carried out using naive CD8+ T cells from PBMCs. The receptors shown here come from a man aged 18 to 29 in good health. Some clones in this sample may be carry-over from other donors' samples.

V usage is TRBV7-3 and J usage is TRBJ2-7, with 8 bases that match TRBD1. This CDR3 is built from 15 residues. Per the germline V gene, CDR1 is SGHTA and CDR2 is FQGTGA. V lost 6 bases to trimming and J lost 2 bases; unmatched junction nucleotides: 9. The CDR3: CASSINGQGPYEQYF. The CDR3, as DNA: TGTGCCAGCAGTATAAATGGACAGGGTCCCTACGAGCAGTACTTC.

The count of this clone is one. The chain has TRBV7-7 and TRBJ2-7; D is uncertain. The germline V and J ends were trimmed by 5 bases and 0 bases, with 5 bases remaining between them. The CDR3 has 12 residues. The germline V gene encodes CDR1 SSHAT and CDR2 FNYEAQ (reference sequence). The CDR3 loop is CASSPSSYEQYF. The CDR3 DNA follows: TGTGCCAGCAGCCCCAGCTCCTACGAGCAGTACTTC.